Listed here are 27 T cell receptor beta chains from one sample, sequenced in a study of blood T cells in healthy people across ages. Sample-barcoded 5' priming and a J-beta primer mix drove a second PCR of roughly 6 to 12 cycles. TCRdb passed the 5' RACE reads through MiXCR, listing each CDR3 protein once. The sample comprises 1.5 million or so distinct CDR3 sequences, less than 45% of which are singletons, and approximately 4% rests with the top ten. The sequencing input was blood. These receptors all stem from a woman aged 18-30 years in good health.

CDR3 sequence: CASSKTGVETQYF. CDR3 DNA: TGTGCCAGCAGCAAGACAGGGGTGGAGACCCAGTACTTC. V and J are TRBV6-6 and TRBJ2-4; 8 nucleotides align to TRBD1. The tail of the sequence fits TRBJ2-5 better, so the J call may be wrong. The CDR3 consists of 13 residues. The germline V gene encodes CDR1 MNHNY and CDR2 SVGAGI (reference sequence).

The chain combines TRBV20-1 with TRBJ2-1; 10 nucleotides agree with TRBD1. The CDR3 runs 15 residues. In germline, CDR1 is DFQATT, CDR2 SNEGSKA (reference sequence). Trimming removed 1 base from V and 7 bases from J; junction bases left unmatched: 7. The CDR3 loop is CSARGQGAVGNEQFF. The DNA of the CDR3 is TGCAGTGCTAGAGGACAGGGGGCAGTTGGGAATGAGCAGTTCTTC.

The chain uses TRBV7-2 and TRBJ1-2; 8 nucleotides match TRBD1. The CDR3 length is 16 residues. CDR1 and CDR2 (germline): SGHTA, FQGNSA. The ends lost 5 bases at V and 0 bases at J; junction bases unmatched: 8. CDR3 DNA: TGTGCCAGCAGCACCAGGACAGGGCTTTCTAACTATGGCTACACCTTC. Translating it yields CASSTRTGLSNYGYTF.

The rearrangement links TRBV12-3 or TRBV12-4 to TRBJ1-2, with D possibly matching TRBD1 (6 bases). V lost 4 bases, J lost 4 bases, and 10 bases lay in between. The CDR3 sequence is 13 residues long. Here the CDR3 reads CASSSLDSYGYTF. CDR3 sequence (DNA): TGTGCCAGCAGTTCCCTGGACAGCTATGGCTACACCTTC.

V gene TRBV7-9 combines with J gene TRBJ2-2, with 14 bases that match TRBD2. CDR3 size: 18 residues. J gave up 6 bases and V 5 bases, and 11 bases lay outside the gene matches. The germline V gene has CDR1 SEHNR and CDR2 FQNEAQ (reference sequence). In DNA, the CDR3 is TGTGCCAGCAGCCCCTGGACTAGCGGGGGGTCTTCATCCGGGGAGCTGTTTTTT. It encodes CASSPWTSGGSSSGELFF.

This clonotype was seen only a few times. The rearrangement links TRBV10-3 to TRBJ2-1; 10 bases align to TRBD2. The CDR3 runs to 14 residues. The J segment lost 6 bases and the V segment lost 6 bases, leaving 5 bases of the junction unmatched. Germline V gives CDR1 ENHRY, CDR2 SYGVKD. CDR3 nucleotide sequence: TGTGCCATCAGCCAGCGGGAGGGCGTCAATGAGCAGTTCTTC. The encoded protein is CAISQREGVNEQFF.

A remark on this clonotype: The junction shows a germline mismatch at one end, possibly a read error. The chain links TRBV7-2 to TRBJ1-5, with 9 bases aligning to TRBD1. The CDR3 length is 16 residues. The V gene's germline CDR1 is SGHTA and CDR2 FQGNSA. This chain's CDR3 is CASSPFRDRAYQPQHF. CDR3 coding DNA: TGCGCCAGCAGCCCATTCCGGGACAGGGCATATCAGCCCCAGCATTTT.

The chain employs TRBV7-9 and TRBJ2-1; 9 nucleotides line up with TRBD2. This CDR3 has 16 amino acids. CDR1 is SEHNR, CDR2 FQNEAQ, per germline (reference sequence). V was clipped by 2 bases and J by 2 bases; unmatched bases: 4. The CDR3 loop reads CASSLTLAGPYNEQFF. CDR3 nucleotides: TGTGCCAGCAGCTTAACCCTAGCGGGACCCTACAATGAGCAGTTCTTC.

The chain recombines TRBV11-2 with TRBJ2-2; TRBD1 matches at 7 bases. The germline gives CDR1 SGHAT, CDR2 FQNNGV. The CDR3 length is 19 residues. J lost 2 bases, V lost 4 bases, and 16 bases had no gene match. CDR3 loop: CASSSRDRLRMKNTGELFF. Here the CDR3 DNA reads TGTGCCAGCAGCTCCCGGGACAGACTACGAATGAAAAACACCGGGGAGCTGTTTTTT.

The CDR3 bases are TGCGGGAGAACGGTTAGCTTTGACCCCGACGGGGAGTACAATGAGCAGTTCTTC. Translation gives CGRTVSFDPDGEYNEQFF. The V and J genes are TRBV29-1 and TRBJ2-1, with D possibly matching TRBD2 (5 bases). CDR3 length: 18 amino acids. Germline V gives CDR1 SQVTM, CDR2 ANQGSEA.

This clonotype has a handful of counts. The CDR3 DNA reads as TGTGCCAGCAGTCGGGTGGCGACCCAGTACTTC. Translated, it gives CASSRVATQYF. V and J are TRBV12-3 or TRBV12-4 and TRBJ2-5; unclear D gene. The CDR3 sequence is 11 residues long. Between the trimmed V and J ends, which lost 5 bases and 7 bases, there was a span of 8 bases.

The gene calls are TRBV12-3 or TRBV12-4 and TRBJ2-4; no reliable D call. The last part of the DNA fits TRBJ2-7 better; the J call may be wrong. The CDR3 runs to 13 residues. The chain's CDR3 is CASSFHQVYEQYF. The DNA for the CDR3 is TGTGCCAGCAGTTTTCATCAGGTATACGAGCAGTACTTC.

This clonotype was seen only a few times. The gene calls are TRBV6-5 and TRBJ2-4, with D possibly matching TRBD1 (6 bases). The CDR3 length is 15 residues. V was clipped by 6 bases and J by 0 bases, with 12 bases between them. Germline V lookup: CDR1 MNHEY, CDR2 SVGAGI. CDR3 loop: CASSQQGLAKNIQYF. The CDR3 DNA reads TGTGCCAGCAGCCAACAGGGATTAGCCAAAAACATTCAGTACTTC.

This clonotype has only a few counts. The chain is built from TRBV29-1 and TRBJ2-3, with D perhaps matching TRBD1 (5 bases). Trimming stripped 6 bases from V and 6 bases from J, with 10 bases between. This CDR3 has 11 amino acids. CDR1 is SQVTM, CDR2 ANQGSEA, per germline. Written as DNA, the CDR3 is TGCAGCGTGGCTGACAGTGATACGCAGTATTTT. Translated, it gives CSVADSDTQYF.

This clonotype was counted a few times. The chain links TRBV6-2 or TRBV6-3 to TRBJ1-5; TRBD1 is a possible D gene (6 bases). CDR3 length: 15 residues. Germline CDR1 is MNHEY and CDR2 is SVGEGT. The V gene lost 1 base and the J gene lost 3 bases, with 10 bases spanning the gap. The CDR3 DNA reads as TGTGCCAGCAGTTACTTTACAGGGACCAATCAGCCCCAGCATTTT. Encoded protein: CASSYFTGTNQPQHF.

This rearrangement joins TRBV5-1 to TRBJ2-2; D is ambiguous. The CDR3 totals 14 residues. Trimming shortened V by 4 bases and J by 4 bases, and 11 bases separated the two germline ends. Germline V lookup: CDR1 SGHRS, CDR2 YFSETQ. The CDR3 region is CASSPSTFTGELFF. CDR3 in DNA: TGCGCCAGCAGCCCCTCGACCTTCACCGGGGAGCTGTTTTTT.

This clonotype was detected once. This sequence joins TRBV20-1 and TRBJ1-2; D remains unclear. The CDR3 is 19 residues long. The ends were cut back, 3 bases at V and 7 bases at J, with 33 bases in the middle. In germline, CDR1 is DFQATT, CDR2 SNEGSKA (reference sequence). The CDR3 protein is CSASPNPYRPMSHGGGYTF. The CDR3 nucleotides read TGCAGTGCTAGCCCAAATCCCTACAGACCGATGTCCCACGGCGGTGGCTACACCTTC.

The V call is TRBV7-9, the J call TRBJ2-7, with TRBD2 as a possible D gene (5 bases). The CDR3 is 15 residues long. Germline V gene lookup returns CDR1 SEHNR and CDR2 FQNEAQ (reference sequence). V lost 2 bases and J 2 bases, leaving 13 bases between the germline ends. The CDR3 sequence is CASSLPLAIPYEQYF. The CDR3 coding sequence is TGTGCCAGCAGCTTACCCCTAGCAATTCCCTACGAGCAGTACTTC.

This clonotype was seen more than once but under ten times. The chain carries TRBV6-5 and TRBJ2-1; 7 bases fit TRBD1. V shed 6 bases and J 1 base; nucleotides not matched to a gene: 6. The V gene's germline CDR1 is MNHEY and CDR2 SVGAGI. The CDR3 loop spans 15 amino acids. Here the CDR3 reads CASREPGQSYNEQFF. The CDR3 coding sequence is TGTGCCAGCAGGGAACCGGGACAGTCCTACAATGAGCAGTTCTTC.

The rearrangement uses TRBV12-3 or TRBV12-4 and TRBJ2-3; 12 nucleotides agree with TRBD2. J lost 6 bases, V lost 5 bases, and 9 bases had no gene match. The CDR3 loop spans 16 amino acids. The CDR3 DNA reads TGTGCCAGCAGTCTTCGGACTAGCGGGGTCGTGGATACGCAGTATTTT. The encoded protein is CASSLRTSGVVDTQYF.

The chain carries TRBV29-1 and TRBJ1-3; D unclear. Between the trimmed V and J ends, which lost 5 bases and 4 bases, there was a span of 9 bases. The CDR3 consists of 12 residues. The V gene's germline CDR1 is SQVTM and CDR2 ANQGSEA. CDR3 in amino acids: CSVLESGNTIYF. CDR3 nucleotides: TGCAGCGTTTTGGAAAGCGGAAACACCATATATTTT.

This clonotype was detected only a few times. The chain is built from TRBV7-9 and TRBJ2-3; 7 bases are a match to TRBD1. CDR1 and CDR2 (germline): SEHNR, FQNEAQ (reference sequence). The CDR3 totals 14 residues. Unmatched junction bases numbered 4, after V lost 1 base and J lost 6 bases. This chain's CDR3 is CASSLVGTVDTQYF. The DNA of the CDR3 is TGTGCCAGCAGCTTAGTCGGGACAGTGGATACGCAGTATTTT.

The gene calls are TRBV25-1 and TRBJ1-5; no reliable D call. The V gene's germline CDR1 is MGHDK and CDR2 SYGVNS. V lost 4 bases and J lost 2, with 9 bases in between. This CDR3 has 14 amino acids. The CDR3 spells CASSGGRGNQPQHF. The CDR3 region has the DNA TGTGCCAGCAGTGGAGGGAGGGGCAATCAGCCCCAGCATTTT.

This clonotype was detected a few times. The chain is built from TRBV20-1 and TRBJ2-1; TRBD2 might be the D (7 bases). V was pared by 0 bases and J by 12 bases, with 15 bases between. The CDR3 has 13 residues. Germline CDR1 DFQATT, CDR2 SNEGSKA (reference sequence). The CDR3 sequence: CSARELQGGGQFF. CDR3 DNA sequence: TGCAGTGCTAGAGAACTGCAGGGAGGGGGGCAGTTCTTC.

Turning to this clonotype: The junction and the germline gene differ at one end; a read error may be behind it. The V gene is TRBV4-3, the J gene TRBJ1-1; no clear D. The CDR3 extends over 15 amino acids. Germline values: CDR1 LGHNA, CDR2 YSLEER. This chain's CDR3 is CASSQRLGGNTGAFF. The CDR3 DNA follows: TGCGCCAGCAGCCAACGTCTCGGCGGGAACACTGGAGCTTTCTTT.

This sequence joins TRBV5-1 and TRBJ1-2, with 8 bases fitting TRBD1. Unmatched junction bases numbered 6, after V lost 4 bases and J lost 4 bases. The CDR3 contains 14 residues. In germline, CDR1 is SGHRS, CDR2 YFSETQ. CDR3 region: CASSGQGQSYGYTF. CDR3 DNA: TGCGCCAGCAGCGGACAGGGACAAAGCTATGGCTACACCTTC.

This chain links TRBV12-3 or TRBV12-4 with TRBJ2-3, with TRBD2 identical over 8 bases. The CDR3 consists of 18 residues. Unmatched junction bases numbered 13, after V lost 4 bases and J lost 1 base. In DNA form, the CDR3 reads TGTGCCAGCAGTTCCTTATCTGGACTAGCATTCGGCACAGATACGCAGTATTTT. Translating gives CASSSLSGLAFGTDTQYF.